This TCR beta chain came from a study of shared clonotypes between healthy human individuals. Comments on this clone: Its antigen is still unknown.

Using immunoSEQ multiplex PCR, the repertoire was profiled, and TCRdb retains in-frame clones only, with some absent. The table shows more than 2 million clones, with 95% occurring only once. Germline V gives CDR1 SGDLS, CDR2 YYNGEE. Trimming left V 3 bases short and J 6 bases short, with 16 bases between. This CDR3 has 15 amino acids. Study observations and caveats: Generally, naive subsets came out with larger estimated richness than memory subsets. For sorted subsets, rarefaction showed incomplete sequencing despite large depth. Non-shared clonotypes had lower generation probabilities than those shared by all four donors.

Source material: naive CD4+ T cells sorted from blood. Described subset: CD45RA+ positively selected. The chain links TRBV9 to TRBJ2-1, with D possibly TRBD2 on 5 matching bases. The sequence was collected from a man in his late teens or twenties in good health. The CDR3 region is CASSAGGDYGNEQFF. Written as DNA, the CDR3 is TGTGCCAGCAGCGCCGGAGGTGACTACGGCAATGAGCAGTTCTTC.